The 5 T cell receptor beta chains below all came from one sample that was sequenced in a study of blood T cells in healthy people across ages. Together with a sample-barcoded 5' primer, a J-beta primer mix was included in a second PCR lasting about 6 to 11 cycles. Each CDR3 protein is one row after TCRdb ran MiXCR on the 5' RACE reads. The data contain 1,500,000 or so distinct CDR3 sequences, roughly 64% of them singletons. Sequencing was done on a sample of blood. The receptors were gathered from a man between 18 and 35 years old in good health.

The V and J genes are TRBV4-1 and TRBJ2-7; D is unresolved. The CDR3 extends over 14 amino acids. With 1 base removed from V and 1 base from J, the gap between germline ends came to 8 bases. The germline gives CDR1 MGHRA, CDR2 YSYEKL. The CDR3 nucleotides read TGCGCCAGCAGCCAAGTTCTCCCTTCCTACGAGCAGTACTTC. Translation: CASSQVLPSYEQYF.

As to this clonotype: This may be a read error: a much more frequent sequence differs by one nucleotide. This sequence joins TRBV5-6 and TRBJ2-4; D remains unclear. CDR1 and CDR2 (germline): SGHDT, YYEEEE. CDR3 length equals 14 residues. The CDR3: CASGLVRAKNIQYF. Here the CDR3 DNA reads TGTGCCAGCGGCTTGGTTCGCGCCAAAAACATTCAGTACTTC. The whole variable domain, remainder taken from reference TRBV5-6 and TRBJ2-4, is DAGVTQSPTHLIKTRGQQVTLRCSPKSGHDTVSWYQQALGQGPQFIFQYYEEEERQRGNFPDRFSGHQFPNYSSELNVNALLLGDSALYLCASGLVRAKNIQYFGAGTRLSVL.

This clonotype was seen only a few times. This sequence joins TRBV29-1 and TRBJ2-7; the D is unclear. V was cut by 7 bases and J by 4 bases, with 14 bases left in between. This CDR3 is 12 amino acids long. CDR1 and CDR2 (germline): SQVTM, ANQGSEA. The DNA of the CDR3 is TGCAGCGCCGAAATCAATACTTACGAGCAGTACTTC. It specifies CSAEINTYEQYF.

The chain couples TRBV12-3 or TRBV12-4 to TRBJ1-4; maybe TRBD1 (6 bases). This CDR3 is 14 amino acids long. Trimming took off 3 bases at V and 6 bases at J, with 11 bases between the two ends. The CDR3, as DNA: TGTGCCAGCAGTTTTGAGACAGGTCATGAAAAACTGTTTTTT. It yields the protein CASSFETGHEKLFF.

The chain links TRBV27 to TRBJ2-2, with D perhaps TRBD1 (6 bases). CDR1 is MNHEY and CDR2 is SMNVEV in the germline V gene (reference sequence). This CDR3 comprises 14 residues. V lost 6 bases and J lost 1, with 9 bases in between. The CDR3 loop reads CASRSTGNTGELFF. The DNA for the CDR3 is TGTGCCAGCAGATCGACAGGGAACACCGGGGAGCTGTTTTTT.